The 9 T cell receptor beta chains presented below share a single source sample, sequenced in a study of shared clonotypes between healthy human individuals. The method was immunoSEQ multiplex PCR; TCRdb's version includes in-frame clones alone and lacks a portion of them. Of roughly 2.4 million clones in the sample, under 97% were seen once. Specimen: naive CD4+ T cells sorted from blood. Subset given: CD45RA+ positively selected. These TCRs come from a man aged 18 to 29 in good health.

Details on this clone: This sample also contains other DNA sequences that code for the same CDR3. This CDR3 is CASSLGGINEKLFF. The CDR3, as DNA: TGCGCCAGCAGCTTGGGAGGGATAAATGAAAAACTGTTTTTT. V is TRBV5-1 and J is TRBJ1-4; D not certain. This CDR3 is built from 14 residues. The V and J ends lost 0 bases and 5 bases respectively, with 8 bases between them. The germline V gene has CDR1 SGHRS and CDR2 YFSETQ.

Regarding this clone: Other DNA variants within this sample encode the same CDR3. The chain links TRBV5-1 to TRBJ1-1; tentative D call: TRBD1 (5 bases). CDR1 SGHRS and CDR2 YFSETQ come from the germline V gene. This CDR3 is built from 14 residues. Deletions cut 0 bases from V and 4 bases from J, with 10 bases between. DNA for the CDR3: TGCGCCAGCAGCTTGGGAGGGGTCGCCACTGAAGCTTTCTTT. Amino acids: CASSLGGVATEAFF.

This clone has only one observation. The V and J genes are TRBV12-2 and TRBJ1-2. TRBV12-2 is noted as a pseudogene. There are 17 residues in the CDR3. The CDR3 is CASRLDRVRGANYGYTF. Written as DNA, the CDR3 is TGTGCAAGTCGCTTAGACAGAGTTAGAGGAGCTAACTATGGCTACACCTTC.

The rearrangement joins TRBV5-1 to TRBJ2-5; a weak D match, TRBD1 (6 bases). V lost 5 bases, J lost 3 bases, and 14 bases lay in between. In germline, CDR1 is SGHRS, CDR2 YFSETQ. The CDR3 contains 14 residues. The CDR3 DNA follows: TGCGCCAGCAGGGATTTAGGACAGAAAGAGACCCAGTACTTC. Protein product: CASRDLGQKETQYF.

This chain connects TRBV7-9 to TRBJ2-1; 9 bases agree with TRBD2. After removal of 4 bases from V and 1 base from J, the junction contained 8 bases not matched to a gene. The CDR3 is made up of 17 amino acids. CDR1 is SEHNR, CDR2 FQNEAQ, per germline (reference sequence). CDR3 amino acids: CASSSTSGRMSYNEQFF. The DNA for the CDR3 is TGTGCCAGCAGCTCCACTAGCGGGCGGATGTCCTACAATGAGCAGTTCTTC.

To note about this clone: This sample includes further DNA sequences coding for the same CDR3. The chain recombines TRBV2 with TRBJ2-7; 7 bases agree with TRBD1. Trimming cost V 7 bases and J 4 bases; bases outside gene matches: 7. CDR1 and CDR2 (germline): SNHLY, FYNNEI. This CDR3 spans 13 amino acids. The DNA for the CDR3 is TGTGCCAGCATCCGGGACAGTGCTTACGAGCAGTACTTC. Translated, it gives CASIRDSAYEQYF.

The rearrangement joins TRBV11-3 to TRBJ2-7; the D is unclear. The ends were cut back, 5 bases at V and 6 bases at J, with 14 bases in the middle. Germline assignment: CDR1 SGHNT and CDR2 YENEEA. The CDR3 spans 13 residues. CDR3 amino acids: CASSRSAVGEQYF. CDR3 nucleotide sequence: TGTGCCAGCAGCCGGAGCGCGGTTGGCGAGCAGTACTTC.

The rearrangement joins TRBV5-1 to TRBJ1-4; TRBD1 matches at 9 bases. With 2 bases clipped from V and 7 bases from J, the junction kept 6 bases outside the gene matches. Germline CDR1 SGHRS, CDR2 YFSETQ. This CDR3 region has 15 residues. CDR3 residues: CASSLQGAGGEKLFF. CDR3 DNA: TGCGCCAGCAGCTTACAGGGGGCGGGTGGTGAAAAACTGTTTTTT.

The chain couples TRBV7-8 to TRBJ1-1, with a possible D match to TRBD1 (6 bases). Per germline, CDR1 SGHVS and CDR2 FQNEAQ. Trimming stripped 5 bases from V and 5 bases from J, with 21 bases between. This CDR3 spans 16 amino acids. The CDR3 here is CASSAFQAGARTEAFF. DNA of the CDR3: TGTGCCAGCAGCGCCTTCCAGGCGGGGGCGAGGACTGAAGCTTTCTTT.